Following are 10 T cell receptor beta chains from one sample sequenced in a study of blood T cell repertoires in COVID-19. Clones were sequenced by immunoSEQ multiplex PCR, and TCRdb holds only the in-frame ones, with some missing. The sample holds 60,000 or so clones; 65% to 85% are singletons and the top ten take about 25%. Sequencing was carried out using peripheral blood. The receptors originated from a human donor in a cohort sampled during active COVID-19.

The rearrangement uses TRBV7-3 and TRBJ2-3; weak D call: TRBD2 (6 bases). V lost 4 bases, J lost 3 bases, and 14 bases lay in between. CDR1 is SGHTA, CDR2 FQGTGA, per germline. The CDR3 runs 15 residues. In DNA, the CDR3 is TGTGCCAGCAGCTACATCGGGGGTACTACAGATACGCAGTATTTT. This translates into CASSYIGGTTDTQYF.

This chain links TRBV6-2 or TRBV6-3 with TRBJ2-3, with a possible D match to TRBD1 (6 bases). V gave up 1 base and J gave up 2 bases, with 19 bases separating them. Germline lookup yields CDR1 MNHEY and CDR2 SVGEGT. The CDR3 sequence is 18 residues long. CDR3 nucleotides: TGTGCCAGCAGTTACTTTAGGGGGAAACAGACCAACACAGATACGCAGTATTTT. Translation gives CASSYFRGKQTNTDTQYF.

This clone came up a few times. This chain links TRBV10-2 with TRBJ2-7; 8 bases agree with TRBD2. Germline trimming cut 7 bases from V and 2 bases from J; bases unmatched to any gene: 4. CDR3 length equals 13 residues. Germline lookup yields CDR1 WSHSY and CDR2 SAAADI. The CDR3 DNA is TGCGCCAGCAAGCTAGCGGGCCCCTACGAGCAGTACTTC. As protein: CASKLAGPYEQYF.

This clone was counted a single time. This sequence joins TRBV20-1 and TRBJ2-5; 8 bases map to TRBD1. The CDR3 totals 14 residues. Trimming removed 3 bases from V and 5 bases from J; junction bases left unmatched: 8. Germline V lookup: CDR1 DFQATT, CDR2 SNEGSKA (reference sequence). The DNA for the CDR3 is TGCAGTGCTAGTGCCAGGGGGCGGTTGGAGACCCAGTACTTC. Amino acids: CSASARGRLETQYF.

V and J are TRBV7-3 and TRBJ1-3, with TRBD1 matching 8 bases. CDR1 is SGHTA and CDR2 is FQGTGA in the germline V gene. V lost 5 bases, J lost 0 bases, and 6 bases stayed unmatched. CDR3 length: 16 amino acids. CDR3 residues: CASSAGDRSSGNTIYF. Here the CDR3 DNA reads TGTGCCAGCAGCGCGGGGGACAGGAGCTCTGGAAACACCATATATTTT. Variable domain in full (rest from reference TRBV7-3 and TRBJ1-3): GAGVSQTPSNKVTEKGKYVELRCDPISGHTALYWYRQSLGQGPEFLIYFQGTGAADDSGLPNDRFFAVRPEGSVSTLKIQRTERGDSAVYLCASSAGDRSSGNTIYFGEGSWLTVV.

CDR3 DNA: TGTGCCAGCAGTGAATTCGGTGGTAATTTCGATGAGCAGTTCTTC. Translating it yields CASSEFGGNFDEQFF. The chain recombines TRBV25-1 with TRBJ2-1, with D hard to call. V lost 1 base to trimming and J lost 8 bases, with 15 bases between them. Germline V CDR1 and CDR2: MGHDK, SYGVNS. The CDR3 length is 15 residues.

The chain combines TRBV3-1 (or the pseudogene TRBV3-2) with TRBJ2-7, with TRBD2 as a possible D gene (6 bases). This CDR3 spans 14 amino acids. V shed 3 bases and J shed 3 bases, with 12 bases lying between them. Germline CDR1 reads LGHDT; CDR2 reads YNNKEL (reference sequence). The DNA for the CDR3 is TGTGCCAGCAGCCAGGCCGGGGGATACTACGAGCAGTACTTC. Translation: CASSQAGGYYEQYF.

This chain joins TRBV5-1 and TRBJ2-3; D not certain. Trimming left V 0 bases short and J 0 bases short, with 11 bases between. CDR1 is SGHRS and CDR2 is YFSETQ in the germline V gene. This CDR3 is 16 amino acids long. The CDR3 DNA is TGCGCCAGCAGCTTGGGTGTCAGGCTCAGCACAGATACGCAGTATTTT. Its translation is CASSLGVRLSTDTQYF.

The rearrangement links TRBV6-5 to TRBJ2-2; TRBD1 aligns across 11 bases. J lost 5 bases, V lost 5 bases, and 4 bases had no gene match. Germline CDR1 is MNHEY and CDR2 is SVGAGI. There are 15 residues in the CDR3. CDR3 residues: CASSRRDRGTGELFF. CDR3 in DNA: TGTGCCAGCAGTAGACGGGACAGGGGGACCGGGGAGCTGTTTTTT.

This clone was observed a single time. The chain links TRBV28 to TRBJ2-1; 10 nucleotides match TRBD2. This CDR3 is 21 amino acids long. J was trimmed by 0 bases and V by 1 base; bases with no gene match: 15. Germline V CDR1 and CDR2: MDHEN, SYDVKM. The CDR3 is CASSLSSLRTSGRSSYNEQFF. The CDR3 region has the DNA TGTGCCAGCAGTTTATCCTCCTTGCGGACTAGCGGACGAAGCTCCTACAATGAGCAGTTCTTC. The variable domain in full, with the rest retrieved from reference TRBV28 and TRBJ2-1, is DVKVTQSSRYLVKRTGEKVFLECVQDMDHENMFWYRQDPGLGLRLIYFSYDVKMKEKGDIPEGYSVSREKKERFSLILESASTNQTSMYLCASSLSSLRTSGRSSYNEQFFGPGTRLTVL.